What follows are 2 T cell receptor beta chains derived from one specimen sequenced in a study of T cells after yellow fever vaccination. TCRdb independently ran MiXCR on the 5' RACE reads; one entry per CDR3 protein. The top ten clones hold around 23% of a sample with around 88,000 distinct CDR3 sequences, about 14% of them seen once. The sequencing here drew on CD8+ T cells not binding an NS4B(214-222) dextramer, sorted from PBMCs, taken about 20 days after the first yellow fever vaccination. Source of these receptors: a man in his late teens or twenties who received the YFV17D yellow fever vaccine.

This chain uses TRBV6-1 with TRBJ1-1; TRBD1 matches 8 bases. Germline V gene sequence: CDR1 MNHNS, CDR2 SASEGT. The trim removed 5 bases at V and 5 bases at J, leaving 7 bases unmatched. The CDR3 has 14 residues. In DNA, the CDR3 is TGTGCCAGCAGTCCCGGACAGGGTGAAACTGAAGCTTTCTTT. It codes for CASSPGQGETEAFF.

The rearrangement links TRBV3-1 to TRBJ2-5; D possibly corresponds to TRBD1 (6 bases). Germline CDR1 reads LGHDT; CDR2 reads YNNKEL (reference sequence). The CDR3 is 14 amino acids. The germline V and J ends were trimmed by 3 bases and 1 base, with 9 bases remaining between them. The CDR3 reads CASSHPDSQETQYF. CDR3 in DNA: TGTGCCAGCAGCCACCCGGACAGCCAAGAGACCCAGTACTTC.